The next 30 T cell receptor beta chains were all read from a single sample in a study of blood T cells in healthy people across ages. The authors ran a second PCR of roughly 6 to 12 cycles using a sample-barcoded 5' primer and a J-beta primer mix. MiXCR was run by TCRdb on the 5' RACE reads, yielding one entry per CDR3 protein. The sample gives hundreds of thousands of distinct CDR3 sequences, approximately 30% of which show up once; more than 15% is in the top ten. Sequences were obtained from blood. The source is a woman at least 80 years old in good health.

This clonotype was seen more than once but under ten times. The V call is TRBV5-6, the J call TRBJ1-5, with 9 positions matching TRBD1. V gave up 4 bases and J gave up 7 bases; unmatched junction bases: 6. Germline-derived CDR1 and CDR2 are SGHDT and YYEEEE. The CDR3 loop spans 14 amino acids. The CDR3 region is CASSRDRVGQPQHF. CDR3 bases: TGTGCCAGCAGCCGGGACAGGGTGGGACAGCCCCAGCATTTT. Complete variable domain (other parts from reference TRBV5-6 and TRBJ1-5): DAGVTQSPTHLIKTRGQQVTLRCSPKSGHDTVSWYQQALGQGPQFIFQYYEEEERQRGNFPDRFSGHQFPNYSSELNVNALLLGDSALYLCASSRDRVGQPQHFGDGTRLSIL.

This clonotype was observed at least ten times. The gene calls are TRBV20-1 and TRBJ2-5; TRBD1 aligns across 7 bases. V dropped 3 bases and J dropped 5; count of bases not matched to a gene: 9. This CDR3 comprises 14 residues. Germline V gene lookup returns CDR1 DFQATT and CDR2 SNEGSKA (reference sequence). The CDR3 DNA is TGCAGTGCTAGCGAGGGGGCGCTGGGGGAGACCCAGTACTTC. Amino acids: CSASEGALGETQYF.

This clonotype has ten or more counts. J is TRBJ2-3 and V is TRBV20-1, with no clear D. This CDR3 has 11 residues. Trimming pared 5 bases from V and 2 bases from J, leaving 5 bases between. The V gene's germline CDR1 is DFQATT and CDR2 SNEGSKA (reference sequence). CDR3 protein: CSALITDTQYF. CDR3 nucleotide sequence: TGCAGTGCTCTAATCACAGATACGCAGTATTTT.

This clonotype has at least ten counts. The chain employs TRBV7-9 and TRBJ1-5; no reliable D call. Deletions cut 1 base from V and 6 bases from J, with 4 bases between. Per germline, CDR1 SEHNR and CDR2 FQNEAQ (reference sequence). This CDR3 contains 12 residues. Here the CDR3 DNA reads TGTGCCAGCAGCTTAGGTACTCAGCCCCAGCATTTT. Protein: CASSLGTQPQHF.

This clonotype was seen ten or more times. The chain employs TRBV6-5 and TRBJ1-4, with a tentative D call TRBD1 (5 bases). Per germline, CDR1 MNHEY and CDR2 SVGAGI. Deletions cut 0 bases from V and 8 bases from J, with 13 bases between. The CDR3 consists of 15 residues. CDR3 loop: CASSYSTSRGEKLFF. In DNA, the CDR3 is TGTGCCAGCAGTTACTCCACCTCCCGGGGGGAAAAACTGTTTTTT.

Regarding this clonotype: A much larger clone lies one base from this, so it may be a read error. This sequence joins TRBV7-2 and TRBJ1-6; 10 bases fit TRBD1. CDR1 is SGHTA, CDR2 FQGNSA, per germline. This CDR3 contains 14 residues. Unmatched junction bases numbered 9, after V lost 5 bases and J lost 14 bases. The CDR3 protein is CASSHGTGVSSLHF. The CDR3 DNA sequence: TGTGCCAGCAGCCACGGGACAGGGGTGTCATCCCTCCACTTT.

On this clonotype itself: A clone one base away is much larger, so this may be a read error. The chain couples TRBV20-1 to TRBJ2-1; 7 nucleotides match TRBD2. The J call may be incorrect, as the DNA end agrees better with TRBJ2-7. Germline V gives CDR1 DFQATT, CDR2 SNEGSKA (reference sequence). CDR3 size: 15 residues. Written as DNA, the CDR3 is TGCAATGCTAGAGATCACGGGGGGTCCTACAATGAGCAGTACTTC. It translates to CNARDHGGSYNEQYF.

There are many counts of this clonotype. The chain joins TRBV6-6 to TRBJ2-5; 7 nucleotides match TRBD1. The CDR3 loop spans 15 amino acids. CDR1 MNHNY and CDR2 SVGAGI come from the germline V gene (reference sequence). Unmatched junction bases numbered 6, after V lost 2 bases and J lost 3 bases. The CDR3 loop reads CASSYDRAIKETQYF. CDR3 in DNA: TGTGCCAGCAGTTACGACAGGGCTATCAAAGAGACCCAGTACTTC.

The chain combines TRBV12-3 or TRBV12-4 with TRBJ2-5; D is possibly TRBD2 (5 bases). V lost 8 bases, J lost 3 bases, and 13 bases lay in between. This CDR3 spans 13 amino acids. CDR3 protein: CASRLGLKETQYF. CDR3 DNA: TGTGCCAGCCGTCTAGGACTTAAAGAGACCCAGTACTTC.

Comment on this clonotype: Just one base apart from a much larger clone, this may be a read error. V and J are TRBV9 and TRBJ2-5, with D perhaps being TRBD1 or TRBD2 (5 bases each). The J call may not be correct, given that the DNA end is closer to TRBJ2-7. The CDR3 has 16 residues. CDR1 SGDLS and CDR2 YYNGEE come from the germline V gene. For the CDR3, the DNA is TGTGCCAGCAGCGTCCGAGGGGCAGCCCTCTCCTGCGAGCAGTACTTC. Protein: CASSVRGAALSCEQYF.

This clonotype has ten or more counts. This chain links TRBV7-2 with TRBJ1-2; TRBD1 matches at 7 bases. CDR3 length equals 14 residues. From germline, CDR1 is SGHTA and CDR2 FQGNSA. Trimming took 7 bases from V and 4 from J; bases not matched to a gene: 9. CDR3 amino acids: CASTVTGFPYGYTF. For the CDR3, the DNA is TGTGCCAGCACCGTGACAGGGTTCCCCTATGGCTACACCTTC.

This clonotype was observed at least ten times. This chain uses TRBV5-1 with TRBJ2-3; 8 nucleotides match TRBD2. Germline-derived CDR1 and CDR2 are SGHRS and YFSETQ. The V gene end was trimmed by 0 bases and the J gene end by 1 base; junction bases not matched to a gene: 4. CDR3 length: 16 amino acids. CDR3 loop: CASSLEGTSGTDTQYF. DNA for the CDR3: TGCGCCAGCAGCTTGGAGGGGACTAGTGGCACAGATACGCAGTATTTT.

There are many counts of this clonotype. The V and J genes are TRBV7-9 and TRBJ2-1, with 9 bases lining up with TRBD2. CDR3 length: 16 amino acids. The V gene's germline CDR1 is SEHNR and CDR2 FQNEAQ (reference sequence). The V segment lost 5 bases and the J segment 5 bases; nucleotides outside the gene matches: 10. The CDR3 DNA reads TGTGCCAGCAGCCACTTTTCGTCTAGCGGGGACAATGAGCAGTTCTTC. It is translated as CASSHFSSSGDNEQFF.

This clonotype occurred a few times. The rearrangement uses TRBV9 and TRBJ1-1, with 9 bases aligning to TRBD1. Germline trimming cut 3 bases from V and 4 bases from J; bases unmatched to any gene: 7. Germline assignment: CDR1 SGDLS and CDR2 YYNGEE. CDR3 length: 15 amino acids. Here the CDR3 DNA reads TGTGCCAGCAGCGCGTTACAGGGGGCCGGCACTGAAGCTTTCTTT. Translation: CASSALQGAGTEAFF.

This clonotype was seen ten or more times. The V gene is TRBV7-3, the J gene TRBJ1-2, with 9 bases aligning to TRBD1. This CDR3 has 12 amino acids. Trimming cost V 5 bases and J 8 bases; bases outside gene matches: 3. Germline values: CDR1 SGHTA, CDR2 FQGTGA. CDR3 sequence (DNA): TGTGCCAGCAGCAGGACAGGGGTCGGCTACACCTTC. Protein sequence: CASSRTGVGYTF.

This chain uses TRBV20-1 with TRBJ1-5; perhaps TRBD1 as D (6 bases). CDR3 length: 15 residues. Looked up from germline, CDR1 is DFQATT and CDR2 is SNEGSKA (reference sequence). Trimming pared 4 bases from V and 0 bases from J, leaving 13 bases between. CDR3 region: CSATGDNYSNQPQHF. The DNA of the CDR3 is TGCAGTGCTACAGGGGACAATTATAGCAATCAGCCCCAGCATTTT.

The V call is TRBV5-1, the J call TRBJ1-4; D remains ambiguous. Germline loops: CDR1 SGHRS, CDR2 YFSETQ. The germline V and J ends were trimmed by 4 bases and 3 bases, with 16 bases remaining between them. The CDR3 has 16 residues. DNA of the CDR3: TGCGCCAGCAGCCCTAGGAGGGTGGCACCTAATGAAAAACTGTTTTTT. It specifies CASSPRRVAPNEKLFF.

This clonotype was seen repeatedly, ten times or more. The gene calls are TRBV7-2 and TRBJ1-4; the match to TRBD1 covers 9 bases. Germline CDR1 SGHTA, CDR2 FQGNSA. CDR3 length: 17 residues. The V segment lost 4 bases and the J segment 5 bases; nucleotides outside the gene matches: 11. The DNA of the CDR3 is TGTGCCAGCAGCTCCCGGGACAGGGAGGGGATGAATGAAAAACTGTTTTTT. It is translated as CASSSRDREGMNEKLFF.

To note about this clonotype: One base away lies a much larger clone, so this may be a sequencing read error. In DNA form, the CDR3 reads TGCGCCAACAGCCGAGAGGAAGGGAATGAGCAGTTCTTC. Protein product: CANSREEGNEQFF. The chain couples TRBV5-1 to TRBJ2-1; D uncertain. The CDR3 length is 13 residues. Germline loops: CDR1 SGHRS, CDR2 YFSETQ.

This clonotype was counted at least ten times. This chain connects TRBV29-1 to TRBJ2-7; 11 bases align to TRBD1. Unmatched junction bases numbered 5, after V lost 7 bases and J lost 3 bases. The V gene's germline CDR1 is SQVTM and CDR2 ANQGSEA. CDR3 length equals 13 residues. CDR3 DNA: TGCAGCGCCGGACAGGGGGCCAACTACGAGCAGTACTTC. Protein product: CSAGQGANYEQYF.

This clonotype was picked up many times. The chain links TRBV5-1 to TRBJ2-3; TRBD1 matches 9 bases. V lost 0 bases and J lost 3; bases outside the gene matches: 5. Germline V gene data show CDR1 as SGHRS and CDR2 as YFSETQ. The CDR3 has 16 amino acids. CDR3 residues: CASSLDGQGRTDTQYF. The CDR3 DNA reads TGCGCCAGCAGCTTGGACGGACAGGGGAGAACAGATACGCAGTATTTT.

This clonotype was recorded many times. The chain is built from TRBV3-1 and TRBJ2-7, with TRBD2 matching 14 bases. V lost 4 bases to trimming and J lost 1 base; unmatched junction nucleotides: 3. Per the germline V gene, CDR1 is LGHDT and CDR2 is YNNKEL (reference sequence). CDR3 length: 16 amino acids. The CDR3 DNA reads TGTGCCAGCAGCCTGGGACTAGCGGGGGTATCCTACGAGCAGTACTTC. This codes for CASSLGLAGVSYEQYF.

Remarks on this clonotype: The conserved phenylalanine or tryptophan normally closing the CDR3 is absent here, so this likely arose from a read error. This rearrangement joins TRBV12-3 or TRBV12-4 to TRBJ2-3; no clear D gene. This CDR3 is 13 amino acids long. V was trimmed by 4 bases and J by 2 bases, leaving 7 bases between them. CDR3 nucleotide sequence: TGTGCCAGCAGTTCCTCCTACACAGATACGCAGTATTTG. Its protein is CASSSSYTDTQYL.

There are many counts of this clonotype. The CDR3 region is CSAIIPGQGAWDQPQHF. CDR3 nucleotide sequence: TGCAGTGCTATAATTCCGGGACAGGGGGCTTGGGATCAGCCCCAGCATTTT. This chain connects TRBV20-1 to TRBJ1-5, with 12 bases fitting TRBD1. This CDR3 spans 17 amino acids. With V trimmed by 4 bases and J by 5 bases, 12 bases remained unmatched. Per the germline V gene, CDR1 is DFQATT and CDR2 is SNEGSKA (reference sequence).

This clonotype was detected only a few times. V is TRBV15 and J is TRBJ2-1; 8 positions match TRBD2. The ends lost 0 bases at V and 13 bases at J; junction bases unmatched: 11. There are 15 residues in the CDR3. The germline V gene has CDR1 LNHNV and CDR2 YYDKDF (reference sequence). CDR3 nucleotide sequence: TGTGCCACCAGCAGAGAAAGCGGGGGAGGGGAGACCCAGTTCTTC. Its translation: CATSRESGGGETQFF.

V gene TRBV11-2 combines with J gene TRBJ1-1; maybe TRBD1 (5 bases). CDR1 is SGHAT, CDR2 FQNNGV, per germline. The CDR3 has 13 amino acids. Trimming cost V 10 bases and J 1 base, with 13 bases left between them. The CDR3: CATTRRGNTEAFF. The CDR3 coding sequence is TGTGCCACCACACGAAGGGGGAACACTGAAGCTTTCTTT. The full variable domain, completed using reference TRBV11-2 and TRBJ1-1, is EAGVAQSPRYKIIEKRQSVAFWCNPISGHATLYWYQQILGQGPKLLIQFQNNGVVDDSQLPKDRFSAERLKGVDSTLKIQPAKLEDSAVYLCATTRRGNTEAFFGQGTRLTVV.

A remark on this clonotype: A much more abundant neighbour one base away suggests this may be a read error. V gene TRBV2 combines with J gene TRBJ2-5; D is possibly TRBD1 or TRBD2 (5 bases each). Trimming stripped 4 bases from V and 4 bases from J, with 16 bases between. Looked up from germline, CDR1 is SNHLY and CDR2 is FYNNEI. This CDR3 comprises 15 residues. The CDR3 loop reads CASSARTGTRETQYF. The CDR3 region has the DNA TGTGCCAGCAGTGCCCGGACCGGGACCAGAGAGACCCAGTACTTC.

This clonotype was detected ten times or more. The CDR3 loop reads CASRRGANTEAFF. The CDR3 DNA is TGCGCCAGCAGAAGAGGGGCGAACACTGAAGCTTTCTTT. The V call is TRBV5-1, the J call TRBJ1-1; TRBD1 might be the D (5 bases). The CDR3 spans 13 residues. V shed 5 bases and J shed 1 base, with 9 bases lying between them. The germline V gene encodes CDR1 SGHRS and CDR2 YFSETQ.

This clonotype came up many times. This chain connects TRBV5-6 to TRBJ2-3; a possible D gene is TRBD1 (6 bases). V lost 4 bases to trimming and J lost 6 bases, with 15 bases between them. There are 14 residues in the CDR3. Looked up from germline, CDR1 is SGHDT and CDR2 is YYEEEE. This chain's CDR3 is CASSVYRARDTQYF. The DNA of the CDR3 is TGTGCCAGCAGCGTCTACAGGGCGCGGGATACGCAGTATTTT.

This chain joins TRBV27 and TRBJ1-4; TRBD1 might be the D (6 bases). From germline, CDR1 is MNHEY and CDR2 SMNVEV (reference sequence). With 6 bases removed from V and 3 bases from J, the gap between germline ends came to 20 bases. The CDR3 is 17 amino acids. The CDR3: CASSPGRLGAANEKLFF. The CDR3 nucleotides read TGTGCCAGCAGCCCGGGCAGGCTGGGGGCAGCTAATGAAAAACTGTTTTTT. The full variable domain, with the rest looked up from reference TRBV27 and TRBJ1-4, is EAQVTQNPRYLITVTGKKLTVTCSQNMNHEYMSWYRQDPGLGLRQIYYSMNVEVTDKGDVPEGYKVSRKEKRNFPLILESPSPNQTSLYFCASSPGRLGAANEKLFFGSGTQLSVL.